This T cell receptor beta chain is from a study of shared clonotypes between healthy human individuals. About the research overall: Used for every donor were three CD4 naive, three CD4 memory, two CD8 naive and one CD8 memory plate.

Trimming took 3 bases from V and 4 from J, leaving 14 bases between them. Germline V gene lookup returns CDR1 KGHSH and CDR2 LQKENI. CDR3 length: 15 amino acids. This table comes from immunoSEQ multiplex PCR, and its TCRdb copy is limited to in-frame clones, with some not included. Among about 2.2 million clones listed, 90% to 95% were seen once. The naive CD8 population came from CD45RO-negative cells selected for CCR7, without terminally differentiated effector memory CD45RA+ cells. This clone was picked up one time. This TCR came from a man aged 18 to 35 in good health. Some clones in this sample may be carry-over from other donors' samples. V usage is TRBV18 and J usage is TRBJ2-3; TRBD2 is a possible D gene (5 bases). Specimen: naive CD8+ T cells from PBMCs. CDR3 bases: TGTGCCAGCTCACCCTCGGGGAGATGGGCAGATACGCAGTATTTT. It translates to CASSPSGRWADTQYF.